This T cell receptor beta chain derives from a study of CD8 T cells in ankylosing spondylitis. This CDR3 comprises 15 residues. The V gene lost 5 bases and the J gene lost 4 bases, with 18 bases spanning the gap. Germline CDR1 reads SQVTM; CDR2 reads ANQGSEA. This clonotype came up many times. Its antigen is not identified. Library preparation for TCR beta used quantitative 5'-RACE with molecular barcodes. TCRdb processed the 5' RACE reads anew with MiXCR; each CDR3 protein has one entry. Here the sample spans about 220,000 distinct CDR3 sequences, 7% to 8% being singletons. Study-wide results and caveats: Disease-associated clones were reportedly significantly overrepresented in matched ankylosing spondylitis synovial fluid. Both synovial fluid and blood in reactive arthritis had previously been reported to carry some motif variants. Peripheral blood held disease-linked clones only at relatively low frequency, and these were CD8+. What appeared characteristic of ankylosing spondylitis blood was a TCR beta motif of eight highly homologous variants.

Material: blood, either unsorted or a sorted T cell fraction (not recorded which). The chain uses TRBV29-1 and TRBJ2-1; a weak D match, TRBD2 (6 bases). This sequence was found in a male donor with ankylosing spondylitis. Here the CDR3 DNA reads TGCAGCGTTAGTGTGGGGGGACCTGGTTACAATGAGCAGTTCTTC. This sequence encodes CSVSVGGPGYNEQFF.